The present T cell receptor (beta chain) was sequenced within a study of cytomegalovirus exposure and HLA in healthy donors. Findings of the study overall: There were 160 or so TCR beta chains listed as cytomegalovirus-associated. Several V segments, TRBV6-2 and TRBV6-3 among them, could not be told apart and were dropped. TCR sequences were mostly rare, though some public TCRs occurred in many donors.

This CDR3 region has 15 residues. The V gene's germline CDR1 is LGHNA and CDR2 YNFKEQ. The V gene lost 0 bases and the J gene lost 2 bases, with 10 bases spanning the gap. 60 Vbeta and 13 Jbeta primers were used in PCR. Produced via immunoSEQ multiplex PCR; TCRdb's table is partial and in-frame only. The sample consists of 100,000 or so clones, 75% to 80% of them appearing once. On this clone: Its antigen is not known.

This receptor was obtained from a woman between 40 and 55 years old in good health and CMV-seropositive. The specimen sequenced was PBMCs. The chain combines TRBV4-2 with TRBJ1-2, with no clear D. CDR3 protein: CASSQEGRRNYGYTF. CDR3 sequence (DNA): TGTGCCAGCAGCCAAGAGGGTCGGAGGAACTATGGCTACACCTTC.